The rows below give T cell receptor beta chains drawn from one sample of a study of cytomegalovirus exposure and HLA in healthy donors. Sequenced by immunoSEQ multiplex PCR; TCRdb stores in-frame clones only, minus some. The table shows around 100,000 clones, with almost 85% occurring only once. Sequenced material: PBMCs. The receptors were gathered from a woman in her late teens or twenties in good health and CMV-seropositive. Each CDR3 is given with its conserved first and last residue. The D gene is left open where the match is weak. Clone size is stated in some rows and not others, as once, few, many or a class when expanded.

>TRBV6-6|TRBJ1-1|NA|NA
TGTGCCAGCAGTTACCGCCCTGGGGAGACTGAAGCTTTCTTT
CASSYRPGETEAFF
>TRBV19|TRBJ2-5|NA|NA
TGTGCCAGTAGTATAGACTCTCAAGAGACCCAGTACTTC
CASSIDSQETQYF
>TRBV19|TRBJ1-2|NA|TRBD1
TGTGCCAGTAGCCCCGACAGGGTCGGGGGCTACACCTTC
CASSPDRVGGYTF
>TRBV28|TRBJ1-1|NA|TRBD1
TGTGCCAGCAGTGCCCGGGACAGGGTGTTCTCAGGAGCTTTCTTT
CASSARDRVFSGAFF
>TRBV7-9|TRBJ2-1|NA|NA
TGTGCCAGCAGCTCAGCCCTCAATAGAAAAAACAATGAGCAGTTCTTC
CASSSALNRKNNEQFF
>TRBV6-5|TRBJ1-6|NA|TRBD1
TGTGCCAGCAGTTTCCTACAGGGGTGGTTTTCACCCCTCCACTTT
CASSFLQGWFSPLHF
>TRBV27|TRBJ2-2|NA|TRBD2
TGTGCCAGCAGCGCATGGGAACTAGCGGGAGGAGAGCTGTTTTTT
CASSAWELAGGELFF
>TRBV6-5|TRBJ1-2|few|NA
TGTGCCAGCAGCAGGACGGGAACAGCTAACTATGGCTACACCTTC
CASSRTGTANYGYTF
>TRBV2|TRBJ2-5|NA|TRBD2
TGTGCCAGCAGTGCCTCAGCGGGAGGGCACCCACAAGAGACCCAGTACTTC
CASSASAGGHPQETQYF
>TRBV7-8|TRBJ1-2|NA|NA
TGTGCCAGCAGCTTAGTCGCCCACGGTTATGGCTACACCTTC
CASSLVAHGYGYTF
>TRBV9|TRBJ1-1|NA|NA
TGTGCCAGCAGCGTTCAAGGCCAGGGCACTGAAGCTTTCTTT
CASSVQGQGTEAFF
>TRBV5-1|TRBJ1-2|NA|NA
TGCGCCAGCAGCTTGCGGGGGAGGTATGGCTACACCTTC
CASSLRGRYGYTF